The TCR beta chain under discussion was sequenced for a study of OX40 agonist ivuxolimab in advanced cancers. Study context: The drug used for patients, ivuxolimab, was an agonistic anti-OX40 (CD134) antibody. Age averaged around 58 years (range 23 to 79), and more than 80% were male.

Points on this clone: Its antigen is currently unknown.

Sequencing used immunoSEQ multiplex PCR; TCRdb keeps in-frame clones, though not all of them. The data show about 41,000 clones, with about 89% seen just once and approximately 3.7% held by the top ten. The CDR3 covers 15 residues. The germline V gene has CDR1 LGHNT and CDR2 FRNRAP. The J segment lost 1 base and the V segment lost 4 bases, leaving 1 base of the junction unmatched. Study-level results: Expanded clones were, on average, more numerous in CD8+ T cells than in CD4+. Nonresponders included some who also had low normalized T-cell clonal expansion.

Sequenced material: CD4+ or CD8+ T cells sorted from blood, taken in a trial of the OX40 agonist ivuxolimab. The sequence derives from an adult with an advanced solid tumor such as melanoma, head and neck, liver or kidney cancer. This chain links TRBV12-5 with TRBJ2-3, with 11 nucleotides matching TRBD1. The CDR3 loop reads CASGSGQGGTDTQYF. CDR3 nucleotide sequence: TGTGCTAGTGGTTCGGGACAGGGGGGCACAGATACGCAGTATTTT.